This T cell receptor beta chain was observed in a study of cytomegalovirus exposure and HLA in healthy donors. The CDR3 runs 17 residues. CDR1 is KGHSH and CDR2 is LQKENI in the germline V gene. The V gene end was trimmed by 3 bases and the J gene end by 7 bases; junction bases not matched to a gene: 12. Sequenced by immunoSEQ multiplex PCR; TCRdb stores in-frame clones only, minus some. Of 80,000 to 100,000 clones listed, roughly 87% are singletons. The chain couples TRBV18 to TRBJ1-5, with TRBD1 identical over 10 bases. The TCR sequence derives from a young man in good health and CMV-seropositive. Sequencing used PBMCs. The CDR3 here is CASSPGGGQGGKQPQHF. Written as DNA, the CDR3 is TGTGCCAGCTCACCTGGGGGTGGACAGGGGGGGAAACAGCCCCAGCATTTT. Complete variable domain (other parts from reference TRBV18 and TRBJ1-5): NAGVMQNPRHLVRRRGQEARLRCSPMKGHSHVYWYRQLPEEGLKFMVYLQKENIIDESGMPKERFSAEFPKEGPSILRIQQVVRGDSAAYFCASSPGGGQGGKQPQHFGDGTRLSIL.